The rows below give T cell receptor beta chains drawn from one sample of a study of shared clonotypes between healthy human individuals. Data came from immunoSEQ multiplex PCR; TCRdb stores just in-frame clones and leaves some out. The sample holds about 1 million clones; approximately 78% are singletons and the top ten take more than 0.5%. Sequencing used memory CD4+ T cells from PBMCs. The receptor set was obtained from a young man in good health. Some clones in this sample may be carry-over from other donors' samples. Each CDR3 is given with its conserved first and last residue. The D gene is left open where the match is weak. The size entry is marked missing in some rows and otherwise reads once, few, many or a size class.

V	J	size	D	CDR3	DNA
TRBV7-6	TRBJ2-2	-	TRBD2	CASRRASGTQNTGELFF	TGTGCCAGCCGTAGAGCGAGCGGGACCCAGAACACCGGGGAGCTGTTTTTT
TRBV7-2	TRBJ2-1	-	TRBD2	CASMRASGAAYNEQFF	TGTGCCAGCATGCGGGCTAGCGGAGCGGCCTACAATGAGCAGTTCTTC
TRBV5-1	TRBJ2-1	-	TRBD1	CASSWGTGGAYNEQFF	TGCGCCAGCAGCTGGGGGACAGGGGGCGCGTACAATGAGCAGTTCTTC
TRBV5-6	TRBJ2-7	once	TRBD1	CASSLYGQGTYEQYF	TGTGCCAGCAGCTTGTATGGACAGGGGACCTACGAGCAGTACTTC
TRBV7-2	TRBJ2-5	-	TRBD2	CASSLDAGGQETQYF	TGTGCCAGCAGCTTAGACGCGGGAGGACAAGAGACCCAGTACTTC
TRBV2	TRBJ2-1	-	-	CASNRDGEQFF	TGTGCCAGCAACCGGGATGGGGAGCAGTTCTTC
TRBV28	TRBJ2-3	-	-	CASSLEVVDTQYF	TGTGCCAGCAGTTTAGAGGTGGTAGATACGCAGTATTTT
TRBV5-4	TRBJ2-7	-	-	CASSVLSNEQYF	TGTGCCAGCAGCGTCTTAAGCAATGAGCAGTACTTC
TRBV9	TRBJ2-1	-	TRBD2	CASSVVAGGSNEQFF	TGTGCCAGCAGCGTAGTAGCGGGAGGGTCGAATGAGCAGTTCTTC
TRBV7-2	TRBJ2-7	-	-	CASSSTGNPYVEQYF	TGTGCCAGCAGCTCTACAGGGAATCCCTACGTGGAGCAGTACTTC
TRBV10-3	TRBJ2-7	-	-	CAISEVRGGYEQYF	TGTGCCATCAGTGAGGTGAGAGGGGGCTACGAGCAGTACTTC
TRBV10-1	TRBJ2-1	-	-	CASSAIAGQEQFF	TGCGCCAGCAGTGCCATTGCGGGGCAGGAGCAGTTCTTC
TRBV2	TRBJ2-3	-	-	CASRMEDTQYF	TGTGCCAGCAGAATGGAGGATACGCAGTATTTT
TRBV19	TRBJ1-2	-	-	CASSKGSAEGGYTF	TGTGCCAGTAGTAAGGGGTCAGCCGAGGGCGGCTACACCTTC
TRBV5-8	TRBJ2-1	-	TRBD2	CASSQGLAGFYNEQFF	TGTGCCAGCAGCCAGGGACTAGCGGGATTTTACAATGAGCAGTTCTTC
TRBV11-2	TRBJ2-7	-	-	CASSLSVPSYEQYF	TGTGCCAGCAGCTTAAGCGTCCCCTCCTACGAGCAGTACTTC
TRBV5-1	TRBJ1-4	-	TRBD1	CASSPGTGTGYEKLFF	TGCGCCAGCAGCCCAGGGACCGGGACAGGGTATGAAAAACTGTTTTTT
TRBV29-1	TRBJ1-5	-	TRBD1	CSVASGQGLGQPQHF	TGCAGCGTGGCCTCCGGACAGGGCCTGGGTCAGCCCCAGCATTTT
TRBV5-1	TRBJ2-1	few	-	CASSLAGEYLVEQFF	TGCGCCAGCAGCTTAGCAGGGGAATACCTAGTTGAGCAGTTCTTC
TRBV7-3	TRBJ2-6	-	-	CASSLWASGANVLTF	TGTGCCAGCAGCTTATGGGCGTCTGGGGCCAACGTCCTGACTTTC
TRBV7-9	TRBJ1-5	-	TRBD1	CASSPGTGEGNQPQHF	TGTGCCAGCAGCCCCGGGACAGGGGAGGGCAATCAGCCCCAGCATTTT
TRBV7-2	TRBJ2-7	-	-	CASSLVRGRYEQYF	TGTGCCAGCAGCTTAGTTCGGGGGCGGTACGAGCAGTACTTC
TRBV28	TRBJ1-3	-	-	CASSRSGGEGNTIYF	TGTGCCAGCAGCCGATCGGGGGGCGAGGGAAACACCATATATTTT
TRBV5-1	TRBJ1-2	-	-	CASSLSAGSSVGYTF	TGCGCCAGCAGCTTGTCGGCAGGCTCCTCAGTCGGCTACACCTTC